This record concerns one TCR beta chain sequence. No cognate antigen has been identified for it. The input lacks base qualities; no much larger clone sits a single base away. Patients with a history of autoimmune disease or receiving systemic immunosuppression were excluded from the trial. In every dose cohort, peripheral blood was drawn for TCR sequencing at baseline, cycle 4 day 1, and cycle 7 day 1. Samples were obtained from an open-label, multicenter, first-in-human phase I dose-escalation trial of ivuxolimab. Adults with locally advanced or metastatic melanoma, renal cell carcinoma, hepatocellular carcinoma or head and neck squamous cell carcinoma were enrolled in the trial. Before TCR sequencing, CD4+ T cells and CD8+ T cells from peripheral blood were sorted into separate populations. The data were obtained in a study of OX40 agonist ivuxolimab in advanced cancers. Background on the whole study: Ivuxolimab was a fully human IgG2 agonistic monoclonal antibody targeting the costimulatory receptor OX40 (CD134). In the dose-escalation cohort, around 80% of patients were male, and the mean age was roughly 60 years with a range of about 20 to 80. Patients were allowed to have had prior anti-PD-1, anti-PD-L1 or anti-CTLA-4 therapy, and approximately 43% of the dose-escalation patients had previously received checkpoint inhibitors. Of the approximately 50 dose-escalation patients, hepatocellular carcinoma was present in approximately 20, melanoma in approximately 15, renal cell carcinoma in 9 and head and neck cancer in 9. The paper describes the monotherapy dose-escalation part (N of about 47 patients) of the phase I trial of ivuxolimab. Intravenous ivuxolimab was administered to patients every 2 weeks at six dose levels: 0.01, 0.1, 0.3, 1.5, 3 and 10 mg/kg. Partial responses were achieved by three dose-escalation patients, of whom one had hepatocellular carcinoma and two had cutaneous melanoma. Peripheral TCRbeta sequencing was intended to test whether TCR sequence diversity was altered and clonal T-cell expansion was caused by ivuxolimab.

To sequence the TCRbeta CDR3 region, genomic DNA was isolated from the sorted cells. The immunoSEQ Assay was used for sequencing of TCRbeta CDR3 regions. The source is immuneACCESS, and TCRdb retained only in-frame sequences with V and J called. Part of the clones is not carried over; for the studies checked, unresolved V genes explain less than half of this, and the remainder is unexplained. Within this sample are 60,000 to 75,000 clones, with 75% to 90% of them counted one time only. 0.95% to 1.5% of the sample rests with the top ten. Study-wide findings and limitations: The antigen specificity of the peripheral T cells that underwent clonal expansion was not determined. After ivuxolimab, expanded clones were on average more numerous among CD8+ T cells than among CD4+ T cells. Low levels of normalized T-cell clonal expansion were also shown by some nonresponding patients. Partial responders in the 0.1-3.0 mg/kg groups had among the lowest normalized peripheral clonal expansion, especially among CD8+ T cells. At doses from 0.1 to 3.0 mg/kg, clonal expansion was seen in both CD4+ and CD8+ blood T cells between baseline and week 6.

Taken from the germline V gene (reference sequence), the CDR1 and CDR2 loops are LNHDA and SQIVND. Taken from cysteine to phenylalanine, the CDR3 has 17 residues. This entry keeps only the CDR3 DNA: 51 bases, framed from base 1. V loses 4 bases at its end and J loses 2 bases; junction bases beyond the gene matches: 9. The clonotype was recovered from an adult with an advanced solid tumor such as melanoma, head and neck, liver or kidney cancer. The sequenced sample was CD4+ or CD8+ T cells sorted from blood, obtained in a trial of the OX40 agonist ivuxolimab. The chain is assembled from TRBV19 and TRBJ1-2; 11 central nucleotides agree with TRBD1. This receptor carries the CDR3 CASSKKGQGGQNYGYTF. DNA sequence: TGTGCCAGTAGTAAAAAGGGACAGGGGGGCCAAAACTATGGCTACACCTTC.